A selection of T cell receptor beta chains follows, all from one sample in a study of blood T cell repertoires in COVID-19. TCRdb's copy holds only in-frame clones and misses some; the assay was immunoSEQ multiplex PCR. The sample consists of about 190,000 clones, around 79% of them appearing once. The specimen sequenced was peripheral blood. The receptor source for this set is a man aged 50 or older who had recovered from COVID-19. CDR3s include the opening cysteine and the closing phenylalanine or tryptophan. Each record gives: J gene, D gene, V gene, clone size, CDR3 protein, CDR3 DNA. A D gene is named only where the DNA matches it firmly. Only some rows state a clone size, as once, few, many or a class for expanded clones.

j_gene: TRBJ2-7
d_gene: TRBD1
v_gene: TRBV15
abundance: -
CDR3aa: CATSQPLDRGTTYEQYF
CDR3nt: TGTGCCACCAGCCAACCTCTTGACAGGGGGACTACCTACGAGCAGTACTTC

j_gene: TRBJ1-2
d_gene: -
v_gene: TRBV19
abundance: -
CDR3aa: CASSAPGHIDYGYTF
CDR3nt: TGTGCCAGTAGTGCCCCCGGACATATCGACTATGGCTACACCTTC

j_gene: TRBJ2-1
d_gene: TRBD2
v_gene: TRBV7-8
abundance: -
CDR3aa: CASTRLALSGEQFF
CDR3nt: TGTGCCAGCACTAGACTAGCGCTTTCCGGTGAGCAGTTCTTC

j_gene: TRBJ2-5
d_gene: TRBD1
v_gene: TRBV15
abundance: -
CDR3aa: CATSSRRDRDRETQYF
CDR3nt: TGTGCCACCAGCAGCCGCCGGGACAGGGATCGTGAGACCCAGTACTTC

j_gene: TRBJ1-6
d_gene: -
v_gene: TRBV19
abundance: -
CDR3aa: CASTTGMGSPLHF
CDR3nt: TGTGCCAGTACAACAGGGATGGGGTCACCCCTCCACTTT

j_gene: TRBJ1-2
d_gene: -
v_gene: TRBV30
abundance: -
CDR3aa: CACRSRGTYGYTF
CDR3nt: TGTGCCTGCCGGAGTAGGGGCACCTATGGCTACACCTTC

j_gene: TRBJ2-1
d_gene: -
v_gene: TRBV7-9
abundance: -
CDR3aa: CASSFWLGGSVNEQFF
CDR3nt: TGTGCCAGCAGCTTTTGGCTGGGGGGTTCGGTCAATGAGCAGTTCTTC

j_gene: TRBJ2-7
d_gene: TRBD1
v_gene: TRBV11-2
abundance: -
CDR3aa: CASSFLPGQGLYEQYF
CDR3nt: TGTGCCAGCAGCTTTCTCCCGGGACAGGGGCTATACGAGCAGTACTTC

j_gene: TRBJ2-3
d_gene: -
v_gene: TRBV27
abundance: -
CDR3aa: CASSLSGKGRDTQYF
CDR3nt: TGTGCCAGCAGTTTATCCGGGAAGGGCCGCGATACGCAGTATTTT

j_gene: TRBJ1-1
d_gene: -
v_gene: TRBV6-5
abundance: -
CDR3aa: CASSFQGANTEAFF
CDR3nt: TGTGCCAGCAGTTTCCAGGGCGCGAACACTGAAGCTTTCTTT

j_gene: TRBJ2-7
d_gene: -
v_gene: TRBV3-1/TRBV3-2
abundance: few
CDR3aa: CASSSWRGPSGGEQYF
CDR3nt: TGTGCCAGCAGCTCCTGGCGGGGCCCCTCCGGTGGAGAGCAGTACTTC

j_gene: TRBJ2-5
d_gene: -
v_gene: TRBV29-1
abundance: -
CDR3aa: CSVVPVRETQYF
CDR3nt: TGCAGCGTTGTTCCTGTGCGGGAGACCCAGTACTTC

j_gene: TRBJ2-3
d_gene: TRBD2
v_gene: TRBV6-1
abundance: -
CDR3aa: CASSEAWTSGFSTDTQYF
CDR3nt: TGTGCCAGCAGTGAAGCGTGGACTAGCGGCTTTAGCACAGATACGCAGTATTTT

j_gene: TRBJ2-7
d_gene: -
v_gene: TRBV7-2
abundance: -
CDR3aa: CASSLAPVPVEQYF
CDR3nt: TGTGCCAGCAGCTTAGCCCCGGTCCCTGTAGAGCAGTACTTC

j_gene: TRBJ1-2
d_gene: TRBD1
v_gene: TRBV3-1/TRBV3-2
abundance: once
CDR3aa: CASSQDWGRGSYGYTF
CDR3nt: TGTGCCAGCAGCCAAGATTGGGGCAGGGGGTCCTATGGCTACACCTTC

j_gene: TRBJ2-1
d_gene: TRBD1
v_gene: TRBV7-3
abundance: -
CDR3aa: CASSFTPGGYNEQFF
CDR3nt: TGTGCCAGCAGCTTTACGCCAGGGGGCTACAATGAGCAGTTCTTC

j_gene: TRBJ2-1
d_gene: TRBD2
v_gene: TRBV28
abundance: few
CDR3aa: CASMRLAGDNEQFF
CDR3nt: TGTGCCAGCATGAGACTAGCGGGAGATAATGAGCAGTTCTTC

j_gene: TRBJ1-2
d_gene: -
v_gene: TRBV9
abundance: -
CDR3aa: CASSVGEGEDGYTF
CDR3nt: TGTGCCAGCAGCGTAGGTGAAGGGGAGGATGGCTACACCTTC

j_gene: TRBJ1-1
d_gene: TRBD1
v_gene: TRBV9
abundance: -
CDR3aa: CASSVGNRGTEAFF
CDR3nt: TGTGCCAGCAGCGTAGGGAACAGGGGGACTGAAGCTTTCTTT

j_gene: TRBJ2-3
d_gene: -
v_gene: TRBV28
abundance: -
CDR3aa: CASSFLSGTDTQYF
CDR3nt: TGTGCCAGCAGTTTCCTATCAGGGACAGATACGCAGTATTTT

j_gene: TRBJ1-1
d_gene: TRBD1
v_gene: TRBV5-1
abundance: -
CDR3aa: CASSSGQPEAFF
CDR3nt: TGCGCCAGCAGCTCGGGACAGCCTGAAGCTTTCTTT

j_gene: TRBJ2-3
d_gene: -
v_gene: TRBV24-1
abundance: -
CDR3aa: CATSQAITDTQYF
CDR3nt: TGTGCCACCAGTCAGGCCATCACAGATACGCAGTATTTT

j_gene: TRBJ2-3
d_gene: -
v_gene: TRBV3-1/TRBV3-2
abundance: -
CDR3aa: CASSPRGADARNTQYF
CDR3nt: TGTGCCAGCAGTCCAAGGGGCGCGGACGCACGAAATACGCAGTATTTT

j_gene: TRBJ2-7
d_gene: TRBD2
v_gene: TRBV6-5
abundance: -
CDR3aa: CASTRTSGRGEQYF
CDR3nt: TGTGCCAGCACCCGGACTAGCGGGAGAGGAGAGCAGTACTTC

j_gene: TRBJ1-6
d_gene: TRBD1
v_gene: TRBV7-2
abundance: -
CDR3aa: CASSIGQGDSPLHF
CDR3nt: TGTGCCAGCAGCATAGGACAGGGAGATTCACCCCTCCACTTT

j_gene: TRBJ2-1
d_gene: TRBD2
v_gene: TRBV7-2
abundance: -
CDR3aa: CASSLEAFAVAGNEQFF
CDR3nt: TGTGCCAGCAGCTTAGAAGCTTTTGCGGTAGCGGGCAATGAGCAGTTCTTC

j_gene: TRBJ1-6
d_gene: -
v_gene: TRBV5-8
abundance: -
CDR3aa: CASSLVVSSSYNSPLHF
CDR3nt: TGTGCCAGCAGCTTGGTTGTCTCGAGCTCCTATAATTCACCCCTCCACTTT

j_gene: TRBJ1-1
d_gene: -
v_gene: TRBV15
abundance: few
CDR3aa: CATSWGNKGGTEAFF
CDR3nt: TGTGCCACCAGCTGGGGAAATAAGGGAGGAACTGAAGCTTTCTTT

j_gene: TRBJ2-3
d_gene: TRBD2
v_gene: TRBV4-1
abundance: once
CDR3aa: CASSQVGTSGRMDTQYF
CDR3nt: TGCGCCAGCAGCCAAGTCGGGACTAGCGGGAGAATGGATACGCAGTATTTT

j_gene: TRBJ2-7
d_gene: -
v_gene: TRBV7-3
abundance: few
CDR3aa: CASSSGNMGEQYF
CDR3nt: TGTGCCAGCAGCTCCGGGAACATGGGCGAGCAGTACTTC

j_gene: TRBJ2-3
d_gene: TRBD2
v_gene: TRBV19
abundance: -
CDR3aa: CASRRPGLAGESTDTQYF
CDR3nt: TGTGCCAGTAGGCGACCGGGACTAGCGGGAGAGAGCACAGATACGCAGTATTTT

j_gene: TRBJ2-7
d_gene: -
v_gene: TRBV10-2
abundance: -
CDR3aa: CASISYTYEQYF
CDR3nt: TGCGCCAGCATTAGCTACACCTACGAGCAGTACTTC

j_gene: TRBJ2-7
d_gene: TRBD1
v_gene: TRBV7-2
abundance: once
CDR3aa: CASSTGQGSYYEQYF
CDR3nt: TGTGCCAGCAGCACAGGACAGGGTTCGTACTACGAGCAGTACTTC

j_gene: TRBJ2-3
d_gene: -
v_gene: TRBV5-4
abundance: -
CDR3aa: CASSFRQVTDTQYF
CDR3nt: TGTGCCAGCAGCTTCAGGCAGGTCACAGATACGCAGTATTTT

j_gene: TRBJ1-2
d_gene: -
v_gene: TRBV10-3
abundance: -
CDR3aa: CAISDLNYGYTF
CDR3nt: TGTGCCATCAGTGACCTGAACTATGGCTACACCTTC

j_gene: TRBJ2-7
d_gene: -
v_gene: TRBV19
abundance: -
CDR3aa: CASSILSGREQYF
CDR3nt: TGTGCCAGTAGTATCTTGTCAGGGCGGGAGCAGTACTTC

j_gene: TRBJ2-7
d_gene: -
v_gene: TRBV28
abundance: once
CDR3aa: CASSLYGAQGRYF
CDR3nt: TGTGCCAGCAGTTTATACGGGGCCCAGGGGAGGTACTTC

j_gene: TRBJ1-5
d_gene: TRBD1
v_gene: TRBV6-6
abundance: -
CDR3aa: CASSLQGFDQPQHF
CDR3nt: TGTGCCAGCAGTCTACAGGGGTTCGATCAGCCCCAGCATTTT

j_gene: TRBJ1-6
d_gene: -
v_gene: TRBV7-9
abundance: -
CDR3aa: CASSPGYSYNSPLHF
CDR3nt: TGTGCCAGCAGCCCCGGGTACTCCTATAATTCACCCCTCCACTTT

j_gene: TRBJ2-7
d_gene: -
v_gene: TRBV18
abundance: many
CDR3aa: CASSPRGFHEQYF
CDR3nt: TGTGCCAGCTCACCACGGGGCTTCCACGAGCAGTACTTC

j_gene: TRBJ2-5
d_gene: TRBD2
v_gene: TRBV9
abundance: -
CDR3aa: CASSISTSGRGETQYF
CDR3nt: TGTGCCAGCAGCATCTCGACTAGCGGGAGGGGCGAGACCCAGTACTTC

j_gene: TRBJ1-1
d_gene: -
v_gene: TRBV5-3
abundance: -
CDR3aa: CARSLEGVVNTEAFF
CDR3nt: TGTGCCAGAAGCTTGGAGGGGGTGGTGAACACTGAAGCTTTCTTT

j_gene: TRBJ1-5
d_gene: -
v_gene: TRBV5-6
abundance: few
CDR3aa: CASSLGGYQPQHF
CDR3nt: TGTGCCAGCAGCCTCGGGGGTTATCAGCCCCAGCATTTT

j_gene: TRBJ1-5
d_gene: TRBD1
v_gene: TRBV7-8
abundance: -
CDR3aa: CASSPLLGGTGANQPQHF
CDR3nt: TGTGCCAGCAGCCCGCTATTGGGCGGGACAGGGGCCAATCAGCCCCAGCATTTT

j_gene: TRBJ2-7
d_gene: TRBD2
v_gene: TRBV4-3
abundance: -
CDR3aa: CASSQDLPSGSYEQYF
CDR3nt: TGCGCCAGCAGCCAAGACTTGCCTAGCGGGAGCTACGAGCAGTACTTC